This is a list of T cell receptor beta chains from one sample in a study of blood T cell repertoires in COVID-19. This table comes from immunoSEQ multiplex PCR, and its TCRdb copy is limited to in-frame clones, with some not included. The sample lists about 260,000 clones, about 86% occurring once. The material sequenced was PBMCs or T cells enriched from blood (not recorded which). The source is a man aged 30 to 39 with acute COVID-19. The CDR3 runs from the conserved cysteine through the conserved F or W. A D gene is named only where the DNA matches it firmly. Expanded clones get a size class; other rows say once, few or many, or leave the size out.

clone size	J gene	D gene	V gene	CDR3 DNA	CDR3 protein
NA	TRBJ2-6	NA	TRBV12-5	TGTGCTAGTGGTTTCACTGCGGCCAACGTCCTGACTTTC	CASGFTAANVLTF
NA	TRBJ2-4	NA	TRBV18	TGTGCCAGCTCACCTACAAAGGACACTGGGACTTGGGACTTC	CASSPTKDTGTWDF
NA	TRBJ1-3	NA	TRBV5-5	TGTGCCAGCAGCCCCGGCTTAGGGGTAGGAAACACCATATATTTT	CASSPGLGVGNTIYF
NA	TRBJ2-1	TRBD2	TRBV9	TGTGCCAGCAGCGGGTCACTAGCGGGAGGGCCTGGTGAGCAGTTCTTC	CASSGSLAGGPGEQFF
NA	TRBJ1-1	NA	TRBV6-5	TGTGCCAGCAGTTACTCGCCAGGGGCCGACACTGAAGCTTTCTTT	CASSYSPGADTEAFF
once	TRBJ2-1	NA	TRBV20-1	TGCAGTGCTAGGTTAGTAGAGCAGTTCTTC	CSARLVEQFF
few	TRBJ1-6	TRBD1	TRBV30	TGTGCCTGGAGTAGATCGTCCGGGACAGGGTATAATTCACCCCTCCACTTT	CAWSRSSGTGYNSPLHF
NA	TRBJ1-2	TRBD1	TRBV11-3	TGTGCCAGCAGCCGTGGGACAGGGACCTATGGCTACACCTTC	CASSRGTGTYGYTF
NA	TRBJ2-1	TRBD2	TRBV7-2	TGTGCCAGCAGCCCGGGGGGGAGCTGGAGACTCTTC	CASSPGGSWRLF
few	TRBJ1-1	NA	TRBV11-2	TGTGCCAGCAGCCCCAACAGGAACACTGAAGCTTTCTTT	CASSPNRNTEAFF
few	TRBJ1-3	TRBD1	TRBV7-9	TGTGCCAGCAGCTCAAAGGGACAGGGCGGCAACACCATATATTTT	CASSSKGQGGNTIYF
NA	TRBJ1-4	NA	TRBV19	TGTGCCAGTAGTCCAAGCAGTGGAGGGAATAGGGAAAAACTGTTTTTT	CASSPSSGGNREKLFF
few	TRBJ1-4	TRBD1	TRBV27	TGTGCCAGCAGACGGCAGGGGGGAAAACTGTTTTTT	CASRRQGGKLFF
NA	TRBJ2-5	TRBD2	TRBV7-2	TGTGCCAGCAGGGTGGCGGGGGGAATTCCAAGAGAGACCCAGTACTTC	CASRVAGGIPRETQYF
NA	TRBJ2-3	TRBD2	TRBV11-2	TGTGCCAGCAGACCAACAACCGGGACTAGTCAGTATTTT	CASRPTTGTSQYF
NA	TRBJ1-3	TRBD1	TRBV27	TGTGCCAGCAGTCGCAGGGGGCCTGGAAACACCATATATTTT	CASSRRGPGNTIYF
NA	TRBJ2-1	TRBD1	TRBV23-1	TGCGCCAGCAGTCAAACGGTTGCTTGGACAGGGGGCGGTTGGTACAATGAGCAGTTCTTC	CASSQTVAWTGGGWYNEQFF
few	TRBJ2-1	TRBD1	TRBV6-4	TGTGCCAGCAGCTCCGGGACAGGGGGCAATGAGCAGTTCTTC	CASSSGTGGNEQFF
NA	TRBJ1-1	NA	TRBV10-2	TGCGCCAGCAGTTTGCGGGGGGGTTCGGGCTCGAACACTGAAGCTTTCTTT	CASSLRGGSGSNTEAFF
few	TRBJ2-2	TRBD2	TRBV5-1	TGTGCCAGCGCCTACGGGGGGGCCGGGGAGCTGTTTTTT	CASAYGGAGELFF
NA	TRBJ2-2	TRBD2	TRBV2	TGTGCCAGCAGTGGACTAGCGGGGACCGGGGAGCTGTTTTTT	CASSGLAGTGELFF
NA	TRBJ2-1	TRBD2	TRBV7-9	TGTGCCAGCAGCTTGACTAGCGGGGTGGTGTTCTTC	CASSLTSGVVFF
NA	TRBJ2-2	TRBD1	TRBV29-1	TGCAGCGTTCCTGTACGGGACAGGGGCACCGGGGAGCTGTTTTTT	CSVPVRDRGTGELFF
NA	TRBJ2-3	TRBD2	TRBV27	TGTGCCAGCAGTGACCCTTTCGGGAGGGTAGCGGCGCCCAACCGGGATACGCAGTATTTT	CASSDPFGRVAAPNRDTQYF
NA	TRBJ2-1	TRBD2	TRBV19	TGTGCCAGTAGTATAGGTTCTAGCGGGACGAATGAGCAGTTCTTC	CASSIGSSGTNEQFF
NA	TRBJ1-1	NA	TRBV10-3	TGTGCCAACAGCGGGACATCGAACACTGAAGCTTTCTTT	CANSGTSNTEAFF
NA	TRBJ1-2	NA	TRBV6-4	TGTGCCAGCAGTCAGAGCGGGATCGAAGGCTACACCTTC	CASSQSGIEGYTF
NA	TRBJ1-4	NA	TRBV5-1	TGCGCCAGCAGCCCGGTAACGGTTGCAACTAATGAAAAACTGTTTTTT	CASSPVTVATNEKLFF
few	TRBJ1-4	TRBD1	TRBV29-1	TGCAGCGTCTGGACAGGGAGCAATGAAAAACTGTTTTTT	CSVWTGSNEKLFF
NA	TRBJ1-4	TRBD1	TRBV9	TGTGCCAGCAGCGTAACGCCGCTCCGACAGGGGGGCGAAAAACTGTTTTTT	CASSVTPLRQGGEKLFF
NA	TRBJ2-3	TRBD2	TRBV9	TGTGCCAGCAGCGTAGATAGCGGGGGCCCCTATAGCACAGATACGCAGTATTTT	CASSVDSGGPYSTDTQYF
NA	TRBJ2-3	NA	TRBV5-1	TGTGCCAGCAGCTTGGGGGAGGTCGGAGGTGCGGATACGCAGTATTTT	CASSLGEVGGADTQYF
NA	TRBJ1-1	NA	TRBV11-2	TGTGCCAGCAGCTCCCAGGGAATCACTGAAGCTTTCTTT	CASSSQGITEAFF
NA	TRBJ2-3	NA	TRBV4-1	TGCGCCAGCAGCCAGGCCCACTTGCGGTCAGATACGCAGTATTTT	CASSQAHLRSDTQYF
NA	TRBJ1-2	TRBD1	TRBV28	TGTGCCAGCAGGGCGGGACAGGGGGTCTCCATCTATGGCTACACCTTC	CASRAGQGVSIYGYTF
NA	TRBJ1-2	NA	TRBV4-3	TGCGCCAGCAGCCAAGATGGGCAACTTAACTATGGCTACACCTTC	CASSQDGQLNYGYTF
NA	TRBJ2-3	NA	TRBV9	TGTGCCAGCAGCGTAGGAGTGCAGCGCCCACTACCCACAGATACGCAGTATTTT	CASSVGVQRPLPTDTQYF
NA	TRBJ2-1	NA	TRBV6-2/TRBV6-3	TGTGCCAGCAGTTACTCGCCGAAACTCGTGAGGGAGGAGGAGAATGAGCAGTTCTTC	CASSYSPKLVREEENEQFF
NA	TRBJ1-6	NA	TRBV19	TGTGCCAGCCAAAGGAAGGGGAATAACTCACCCCTCCACTTT	CASQRKGNNSPLHF
NA	TRBJ1-2	NA	TRBV14	TGTGCCAGCAGCCAAGGACCCCCGGGGAACTATGGCTACACCTTC	CASSQGPPGNYGYTF
NA	TRBJ2-1	TRBD2	TRBV6-1	TGTGCCAGCAGTGAAGCCGGGACTAGCAATGAGCAGTTCTTC	CASSEAGTSNEQFF
NA	TRBJ1-2	TRBD1	TRBV19	TGTGCCAGTATCAGGACAGGGGATTTGGCGGTCTATGGCTACACCTTC	CASIRTGDLAVYGYTF
NA	TRBJ1-2	NA	TRBV28	TGTGCCAGCAGGATCGTGAGGGCTAACTATGGCTACACCTTC	CASRIVRANYGYTF
once	TRBJ2-1	TRBD2	TRBV9	TGTGCCAGCAGCCCCCTCCTCAAAGGGACTACGTCCTACAATGAGCAGTTCTTC	CASSPLLKGTTSYNEQFF
NA	TRBJ1-3	NA	TRBV10-2	TGCGCCAGCAGTGAGTGGCAGGGAAGTCCGGCTGGAAACACCATATATTTT	CASSEWQGSPAGNTIYF
NA	TRBJ2-1	TRBD1	TRBV5-1	TGCGCCAGCAGCCCTACGGACAGGTTTTACAATGAGCAGTTCTTC	CASSPTDRFYNEQFF
few	TRBJ2-1	TRBD2	TRBV4-2	TGTGCCAGCAGCCAAGAAGGCGGGGGCTCCTACAATGAGCAGTTCTTC	CASSQEGGGSYNEQFF
NA	TRBJ2-1	NA	TRBV11-2	TGTGCCAGCAGCCTAACAGGGGGGAGGGCAAATGAGCAGTTCTTC	CASSLTGGRANEQFF
once	TRBJ1-2	NA	TRBV24-1	TGTGCCACCAGTGGGTTAGGACAGACGGACGCTAACTATGGCTACACCTTC	CATSGLGQTDANYGYTF
NA	TRBJ1-4	NA	TRBV18	TGTGCCAGCTCAGCGCAAGGAGTCGGGAAGGCTAATGAAAAACTGTTTTTT	CASSAQGVGKANEKLFF
NA	TRBJ1-2	NA	TRBV19	TGTGCCAGTACAGGGTCGGTTGGTTCTAACTATGGCTACACCTTC	CASTGSVGSNYGYTF
few	TRBJ2-3	NA	TRBV11-3	TGTGCCAGCAGCTTAGATCGCACTACCCTTACGCAGTATTTT	CASSLDRTTLTQYF
NA	TRBJ2-3	TRBD1	TRBV19	TGTGCCAGTACCGACAGGGGGCGGACAGATACGCAGTATTTT	CASTDRGRTDTQYF
NA	TRBJ2-5	TRBD2	TRBV28	TGTGCCGCAGGAGGACTAGCGGGAGCTAGTGGGGAGAAGCAGTACTTC	CAAGGLAGASGEKQYF
NA	TRBJ2-4	NA	TRBV5-1	TGCGCCAGCAGTCGAGAGAGCAATGCCAAAAACATTCAGTACTTC	CASSRESNAKNIQYF
few	TRBJ2-1	TRBD2	TRBV28	TGTGCCAGCAGTTCCCTAGCGGGGGGGCAAAATGAGCAGTTCTTC	CASSSLAGGQNEQFF
NA	TRBJ2-3	TRBD2	TRBV11-2	TGTGCCAGCAGCCTCTTGGAAGCGGGGGGCCGAGATACGCAGTATTTT	CASSLLEAGGRDTQYF
few	TRBJ1-1	NA	TRBV28	TGTGCCAGCAATGACTATATGAACACTGAAGCTTTCTTT	CASNDYMNTEAFF
NA	TRBJ2-2	TRBD2	TRBV6-5	TGTGCCATCGGACTAGCGGGGGAGACAGGGGAGCTGTTTTTT	CAIGLAGETGELFF